This T cell receptor (beta chain) is from a study of T cell changes during pregnancy in multiple sclerosis. Trimming took off 6 bases at V and 7 bases at J, with 12 bases between the two ends. The CDR3 consists of 12 residues. The germline gives CDR1 MNHNS, CDR2 SASEGT. Some clones are missing from TCRdb's copy, which holds only in-frame ones; the method was immunoSEQ multiplex PCR. Here the sample spans about 55,000 clones, 93% being singletons. The clonotype originates from a female donor with multiple sclerosis, enrolled in a pregnancy study. Sequences were derived from CD8+ T cells from peripheral blood mononuclear cells, sampled in the second trimester of pregnancy. J is TRBJ1-1 and V is TRBV6-1, with D possibly TRBD1 on 6 matching bases. For the CDR3, the DNA is TGTGCCAGCAGGGACAGCAGTGGTGAAGCTTTCTTT. Translation gives CASRDSSGEAFF.